These T cell receptor beta chains were read from a single sample in a study of blood T cell repertoires in COVID-19. Sequenced by immunoSEQ multiplex PCR; TCRdb stores in-frame clones only, minus some. The repertoire has more than 85,000 clones, 70% to 90% of them found once; the top ten carry around 3.9%. Sequenced material: peripheral blood. These receptors came from a human donor with COVID-19, enrolled during active disease. The donor label of this sample is uncertain. CDR3s include the opening cysteine and the closing phenylalanine or tryptophan. The order of the fields is CDR3 protein, CDR3 DNA, V gene, clone size, J gene, D gene. The D gene is left open where the match is weak. Part of the rows lack a size; the others show once, few, many or a class for expanded clones.

CASSWGRVLLDTQYF | TGTGCCAGCAGTTGGGGCAGGGTTTTGTTAGATACGCAGTATTTT | TRBV6-5 | . | TRBJ2-3 | .
CASVDMGAGELFF | TGTGCCAGCGTCGACATGGGCGCCGGGGAGCTGTTTTTT | TRBV6-5 | . | TRBJ2-2 | .
CASSPQARTDQPQHF | TGCGCCAGCAGTCCCCAGGCCAGGACTGATCAGCCCCAGCATTTT | TRBV4-1 | . | TRBJ1-5 | .
CASSLGQNQPQHF | TGTGCCAGCAGCTTGGGCCAGAATCAGCCCCAGCATTTT | TRBV7-9 | . | TRBJ1-5 | .
CASSLGPNEKLFF | TGTGCCAGCAGCTTGGGGCCAAATGAAAAACTGTTTTTT | TRBV7-2 | . | TRBJ1-4 | .
CASSPIAEANEKLFF | TGTGCCAGCAGCCCTATTGCGGAAGCTAATGAAAAACTGTTTTTT | TRBV14 | . | TRBJ1-4 | .
CASSWSGQGVTGELFF | TGCGCCAGCAGCTGGTCGGGACAGGGGGTCACCGGGGAGCTGTTTTTT | TRBV5-1 | once | TRBJ2-2 | TRBD1
CASSFYGGQPQHF | TGTGCCAGCAGTTTTTACGGGGGTCAGCCCCAGCATTTT | TRBV12-3/TRBV12-4 | . | TRBJ1-5 | .
CASSLLGEQYF | TGTGCCAGCAGCTTGCTCGGCGAGCAGTACTTC | TRBV11-3 | once | TRBJ2-7 | .
CASSFSRGWGNEQFF | TGTGCCAGCAGCTTCTCCAGGGGTTGGGGGAATGAGCAGTTCTTC | TRBV7-9 | . | TRBJ2-1 | .
CAIRDKDGTEAFF | TGTGCCATCAGAGACAAGGATGGGACTGAAGCTTTCTTT | TRBV10-3 | once | TRBJ1-1 | .
CASSPGTGENEQFF | TGTGCCAGCAGCCCTGGGACAGGGGAAAATGAGCAGTTCTTC | TRBV9 | . | TRBJ2-1 | TRBD1
CASSYSNGGYEQYF | TGTGCCAGCAGTTACTCGAACGGGGGCTACGAGCAGTACTTC | TRBV6-6 | . | TRBJ2-7 | .
CASSSGGPGYTF | TGTGCCAGCAGCTCAGGGGGACCGGGCTACACCTTC | TRBV5-6 | . | TRBJ1-2 | TRBD1
CASSLSRGSYNEQFF | TGTGCCAGCAGTTTATCTCGCGGATCCTACAATGAGCAGTTCTTC | TRBV27 | . | TRBJ2-1 | .
CASSQDHPDGETQYF | TGTGCCAGCAGCCAAGATCATCCCGACGGGGAGACCCAGTACTTC | TRBV4-2 | . | TRBJ2-5 | .
CASSFGGAHTDTQYF | TGTGCCAGCAGCTTCGGGGGAGCCCACACAGATACGCAGTATTTT | TRBV7-9 | . | TRBJ2-3 | .
CASSNRQGGSPLHF | TGTGCCAGTAGTAATCGACAGGGGGGCTCACCCCTCCACTTT | TRBV19 | . | TRBJ1-6 | TRBD1
CASSQQTAGEQYF | TGTGCCAGCAGCCAACAAACAGCGGGCGAGCAGTACTTC | TRBV3-1/TRBV3-2 | once | TRBJ2-7 | .
CAWSVIENQPQHF | TGTGCCTGGAGTGTAATCGAGAATCAGCCCCAGCATTTT | TRBV30 | . | TRBJ1-5 | .
CASSPPRQGDSPLHF | TGTGCCAGCTCACCACCGAGACAGGGAGACTCACCCCTCCACTTT | TRBV18 | . | TRBJ1-6 | TRBD1
CASSRDSRLTKLFF | TGTGCCAGCAGCCGGGACAGCCGGTTAACTAAACTGTTTTTT | TRBV7-3 | . | TRBJ1-4 | TRBD1
CASSVAPGSEKLFF | TGTGCCAGCAGTGTAGCCCCAGGGTCCGAAAAACTGTTTTTT | TRBV27 | . | TRBJ1-4 | .
CASSYGGPGIYGYTF | TGTGCCAGCAGTTACGGGGGCCCAGGCATTTATGGCTACACCTTC | TRBV6-5 | . | TRBJ1-2 | .
CASSFLTSGIYNEQFF | TGTGCCAGCAGTTTCCTGACTAGCGGGATCTACAATGAGCAGTTCTTC | TRBV27 | . | TRBJ2-1 | TRBD2
CASSPGTSGFQETQYF | TGTGCCAGCAGCCCCGGGACTAGCGGGTTCCAAGAGACCCAGTACTTC | TRBV7-7 | once | TRBJ2-5 | TRBD2
CASGKGVLSLHF | TGTGCTAGTGGAAAAGGGGTCTTGTCCCTCCACTTT | TRBV12-5 | . | TRBJ1-6 | .
CASRGASSYNSPLHF | TGTGCCAGCAGGGGGGCGAGCTCCTATAATTCACCCCTCCACTTT | TRBV6-6 | . | TRBJ1-6 | .
CASSIGGGTEAFF | TGTGCCAGTAGTATTGGCGGGGGGACTGAAGCTTTCTTT | TRBV19 | . | TRBJ1-1 | .
CASSYRRGQPQHF | TGTGCCAGCAGCTACAGGAGAGGTCAGCCCCAGCATTTT | TRBV9 | . | TRBJ1-5 | .
CASSPQQGREKLFF | TGTGCCAGCAGCCCCCAACAGGGACGTGAAAAACTGTTTTTT | TRBV3-1/TRBV3-2 | once | TRBJ1-4 | .